This T cell receptor (beta chain) is drawn from a study of T cell clones after liver transplantation. Across the study: Third-party-reactive TCRbeta sequences from pre-transplant mixed lymphocyte reactions served as antigen-independent comparators.

Concerning this clone: Its specificity is unknown.

Study findings and constraints: A significant post-transplant drop in circulating graft-donor-reactive CD4 TCRbeta sequences occurred in most of the 8 subjects.

This table comes from immunoSEQ multiplex PCR, and its TCRdb copy is limited to in-frame clones, with some not included. The table records under 85,000 clones, approximately 80% of them present only once. This CDR3 has 17 amino acids. CDR1 is MDHEN and CDR2 is SYDVKM in the germline V gene. The junction had 10 bases not matched to a gene; V was cut back by 6 bases and J by 0 bases. This specimen was CD4+ T cells from blood, taken 12 months after liver transplant. The TCR sequence derives from a human patient who received a liver transplant. Some T cells may originate from the graft donor. The chain combines TRBV28 with TRBJ1-4; 7 nucleotides match TRBD1. The CDR3: CASSPRRQGTTNEKLFF. CDR3 nucleotide sequence: TGTGCCAGCAGCCCACGGAGACAGGGAACAACTAATGAAAAACTGTTTTTT. Drawing the rest from reference TRBV28 and TRBJ1-4, the complete variable domain is DVKVTQSSRYLVKRTGEKVFLECVQDMDHENMFWYRQDPGLGLRLIYFSYDVKMKEKGDIPEGYSVSREKKERFSLILESASTNQTSMYLCASSPRRQGTTNEKLFFGSGTQLSVL.